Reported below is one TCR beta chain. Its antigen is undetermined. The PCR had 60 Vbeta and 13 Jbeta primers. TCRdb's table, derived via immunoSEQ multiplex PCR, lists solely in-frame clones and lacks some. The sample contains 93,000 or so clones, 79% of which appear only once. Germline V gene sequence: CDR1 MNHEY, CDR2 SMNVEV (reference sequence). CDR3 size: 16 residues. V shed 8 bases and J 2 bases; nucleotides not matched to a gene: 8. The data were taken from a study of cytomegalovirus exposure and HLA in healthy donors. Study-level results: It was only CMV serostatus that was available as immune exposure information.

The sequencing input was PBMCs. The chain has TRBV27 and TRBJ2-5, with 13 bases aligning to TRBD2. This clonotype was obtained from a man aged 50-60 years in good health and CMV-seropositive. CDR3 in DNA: TGTGCCAGCGGGACTAGCGGGATCCCAGGACAAGAGACCCAGTACTTC. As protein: CASGTSGIPGQETQYF.